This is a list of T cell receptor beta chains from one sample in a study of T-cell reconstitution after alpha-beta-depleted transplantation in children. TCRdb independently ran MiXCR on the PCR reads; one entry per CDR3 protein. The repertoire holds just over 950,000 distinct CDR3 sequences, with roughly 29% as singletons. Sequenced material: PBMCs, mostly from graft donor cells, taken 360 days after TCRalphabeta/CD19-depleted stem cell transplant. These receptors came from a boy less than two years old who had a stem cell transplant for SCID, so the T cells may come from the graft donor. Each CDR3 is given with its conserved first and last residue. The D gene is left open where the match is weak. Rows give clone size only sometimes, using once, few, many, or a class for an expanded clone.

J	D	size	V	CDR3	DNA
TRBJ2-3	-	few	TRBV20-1	CSGVELGIGGRPSIDTDTQYF	TGCAGTGGGGTAGAATTAGGGATTGGTGGCAGGCCTTCGATCGACACAGATACGCAGTATTTT
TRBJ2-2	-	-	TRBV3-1	CASSQQGSTGELFF	TGTGCCAGCAGCCAACAGGGGTCGACCGGGGAGCTGTTTTTT
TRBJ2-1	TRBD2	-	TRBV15	CATSRDFLLAGGVDEQFF	TGTGCCACCAGCAGAGACTTCTTATTAGCGGGGGGGGTGGATGAGCAGTTCTTC
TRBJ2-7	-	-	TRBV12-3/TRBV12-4	CASSFRVGGEQYF	TGTGCCAGCAGTTTCAGGGTCGGTGGCGAGCAGTACTTC
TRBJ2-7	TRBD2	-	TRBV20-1	CSARSAGGYYEQYF	TGCAGTGCTAGAAGCGCGGGAGGGTACTACGAGCAGTACTTC
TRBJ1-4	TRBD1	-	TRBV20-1	CSAGGQRNEKLFF	TGCAGTGCAGGGGGCCAGCGAAATGAAAAACTGTTTTTT
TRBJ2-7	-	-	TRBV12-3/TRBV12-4	CASSSRDRLTHYEQYF	TGTGCCAGCAGCTCCCGGGACCGACTTACCCATTACGAGCAGTACTTC
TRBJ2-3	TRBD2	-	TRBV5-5	CASSFSGGAPDTQYF	TGTGCCAGCAGCTTTAGCGGGGGGGCCCCAGATACGCAGTATTTT
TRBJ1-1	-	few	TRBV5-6	CASSLRNRFVLSVLVTEAFF	TGTGCCAGCAGCTTGCGGAACAGGTTCGTATTGTCCGTATTGGTAACTGAAGCTTTCTTT
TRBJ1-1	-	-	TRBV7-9	CASSLGSGGNTEAFF	TGTGCCAGCAGCTTAGGGAGCGGGGGAAACACTGAAGCTTTCTTT
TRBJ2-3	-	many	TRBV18	CASSPQGDTQYF	TGTGCCAGCAGCCCCCAGGGAGATACGCAGTATTTT
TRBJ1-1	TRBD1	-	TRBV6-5	CASSSARAGGRTEAFF	TGTGCCAGCAGTTCGGCTAGAGCAGGGGGCAGAACTGAAGCTTTCTTT
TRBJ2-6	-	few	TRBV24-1	CATSDAGSGANVLTF	TGTGCCACCAGTGATGCAGGGTCTGGGGCCAACGTCCTGACTTTC
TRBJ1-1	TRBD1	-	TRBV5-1	CASSPGRDSQLNTEAFF	TGCGCCAGCAGCCCGGGCCGGGACAGCCAGCTGAACACTGAAGCTTTCTTT
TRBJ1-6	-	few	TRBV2	CASSREGVDNSPLHF	TGTGCCAGCAGTCGTGAGGGGGTGGATAATTCACCCCTCCACTTT
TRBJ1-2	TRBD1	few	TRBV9	CASRGTGSNYGYTF	TGTGCCAGCAGGGGGACAGGATCTAACTATGGCTACACCTTC
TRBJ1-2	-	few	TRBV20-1	CSASGRTMKGYTF	TGCAGTGCCTCGGGACGGACCATGAAGGGCTACACCTTC
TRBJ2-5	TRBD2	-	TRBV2	CASSGTSAKEETQYF	TGTGCCAGCAGCGGGACTAGCGCTAAGGAGGAGACCCAGTACTTC
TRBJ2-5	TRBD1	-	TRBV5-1	CASSYYTGGETQYF	TGCGCCAGCAGCTACTATACAGGGGGAGAGACCCAGTACTTC
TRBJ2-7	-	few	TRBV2	CASQLLLASILGEQYF	TGTGCCAGCCAGTTACTGCTAGCGAGTATCCTGGGCGAGCAGTACTTC
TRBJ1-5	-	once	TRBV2	CASSRSREVGNQPQHF	TGTGCCAGCAGTAGGAGTAGGGAGGTGGGCAATCAGCCCCAGCATTTT
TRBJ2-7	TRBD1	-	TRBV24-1	CATSDLVTGFDEQYF	TGTGCCACCAGTGATTTGGTGACAGGGTTCGACGAGCAGTACTTC
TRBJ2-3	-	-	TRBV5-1	CASSLDRSADTQYF	TGCGCCAGCAGCTTGGACAGGAGCGCAGATACGCAGTATTTT
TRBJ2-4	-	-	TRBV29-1	CSAGNRSPGTTVGGNIQYF	TGCAGCGCGGGAAATAGGTCCCCCGGTACGACCGTAGGGGGAAACATTCAGTACTTC
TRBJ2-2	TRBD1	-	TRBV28	CASTWTGNTGELFF	TGTGCCAGCACCTGGACAGGGAACACCGGGGAGCTGTTTTTT
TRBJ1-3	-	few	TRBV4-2	CASSQEQTGNTIYF	TGTGCCAGCAGCCAAGAGCAGACTGGAAACACCATATATTTT
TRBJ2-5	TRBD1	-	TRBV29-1	CSVDPSQGETQYF	TGCAGCGTTGATCCTTCACAGGGGGAGACCCAGTACTTC
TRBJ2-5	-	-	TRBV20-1	CSASLPGVETQHF	TGCAGTGCTAGCCTCCCGGGGGTAGAGACCCAGCACTTC
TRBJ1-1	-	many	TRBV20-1	CSAFSGGTEAFF	TGCAGTGCTTTCTCAGGAGGCACTGAAGCTTTCTTT
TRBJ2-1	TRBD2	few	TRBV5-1	CASSLPKGRGFNNEQFF	TGCGCCAGCAGCTTACCGAAGGGGAGGGGATTTAATAATGAGCAGTTCTTC
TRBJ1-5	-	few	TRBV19	CASGEYSNQPQHF	TGTGCCAGTGGAGAATATAGCAATCAGCCCCAGCATTTT
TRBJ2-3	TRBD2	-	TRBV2	CASRTGGYFADTQYF	TGTGCCAGCAGAACGGGGGGGTATTTCGCAGATACGCAGTATTTT
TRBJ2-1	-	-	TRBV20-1	CSARDLSGEKYNEQFF	TGCAGTGCTAGAGATCTTTCGGGGGAGAAATACAATGAGCAGTTCTTC
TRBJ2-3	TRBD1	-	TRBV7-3	CASSLLGQSDTQYF	TGTGCCAGCAGCTTATTGGGACAGTCAGATACGCAGTATTTT
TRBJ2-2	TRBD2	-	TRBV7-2	CASSLLAGEVTGELFF	TGTGCCAGCAGCTTATTAGCGGGGGAAGTCACCGGGGAGCTGTTTTTT
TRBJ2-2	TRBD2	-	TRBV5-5	CASSQRGLVGTGELFF	TGTGCCAGCAGCCAAAGGGGACTAGTGGGCACCGGGGAGCTGTTTTTT
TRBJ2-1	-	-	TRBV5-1	CASSFAVEQFF	TGCGCCAGCAGCTTCGCGGTTGAGCAGTTCTTC
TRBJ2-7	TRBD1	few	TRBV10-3	CAISGRQGLAGEQYF	TGTGCCATCAGTGGAAGACAGGGCCTGGCCGGCGAGCAGTACTTC
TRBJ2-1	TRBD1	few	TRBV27	CASSPLGTGRNEQFF	TGTGCCAGCAGTCCCCTTGGGACAGGCAGGAATGAGCAGTTCTTC
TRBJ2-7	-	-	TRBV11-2	CASTPGLRGNGEQYF	TGTGCCAGCACCCCGGGACTCAGGGGGAATGGCGAGCAGTACTTC
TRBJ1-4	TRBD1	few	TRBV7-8	CASSAYRDRGEKLFF	TGTGCCAGCAGCGCCTACCGGGACAGGGGAGAAAAACTGTTTTTT
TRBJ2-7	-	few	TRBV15	CATSRVNSGVAQYF	TGTGCCACCAGCAGAGTCAACAGTGGGGTTGCGCAGTACTTC
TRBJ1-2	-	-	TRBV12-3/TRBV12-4	CASSNTNYGYTF	TGTGCCAGCAGTAATACTAACTATGGCTACACCTTC
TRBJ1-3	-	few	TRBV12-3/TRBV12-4	CASSADPGVSGNTIYF	TGTGCCAGCAGTGCCGACCCAGGGGTCTCTGGAAACACCATATATTTT